This T cell receptor (beta chain) was documented in a study of cytotoxic CD8 clonotypes in ibrutinib-treated CLL. Looking at the study overall: Included were roughly ten relapsed/refractory and roughly 15 treatment-naive patients, of whom approximately 18 were IGHV unmutated. The response samples were taken once patients had been treated for a median of about 12 months, range 6 to 36.

Germline loops: CDR1 SGHTS, CDR2 YDEGEE. V was trimmed by 2 bases and J by 4 bases, leaving 14 bases between them. CDR3 length equals 15 residues. Sequencing sought depths of 1 in 200,000 to 1 in 1 million T cells. Produced via immunoSEQ multiplex PCR; TCRdb's table is partial and in-frame only. The top ten hold roughly 13% of the sample, which has 110,000 to 150,000 clones, around three quarters seen once. The TCR was taken from a human donor with chronic lymphocytic leukemia. This material consisted of PBMCs, taken after 12 months of ibrutinib treatment. The chain links TRBV5-8 to TRBJ2-3, with D tentatively TRBD1 (6 bases). DNA for the CDR3: TGTGCCAGCAGCTTCAGGGGATACAGTTCAGATACGCAGTATTTT. Protein: CASSFRGYSSDTQYF.